The text below deals with one T cell receptor (beta chain). Germline values: CDR1 SGHTA, CDR2 FQGNSA. V lost 5 bases and J lost 0; bases outside the gene matches: 13. The CDR3 consists of 17 residues. The source of the sample is a study of T cell responses to AZD1222 COVID-19 vaccine. Repertoires were generated with immunoSEQ multiplex PCR, while TCRdb's copy carries only in-frame clones and drops some. The sample lists 120,000 to 150,000 clones; 90% to 95% were seen once. Sequencing used peripheral blood, obtained on day 0 of AZD1222 vaccination. This chain uses TRBV7-2 with TRBJ2-7, with TRBD1 matching 7 bases. The TCR originated in an adult in good health. The CDR3 sequence: CASSLNPGTEASYEQYF. CDR3 DNA sequence: TGTGCCAGCAGCCTTAACCCCGGGACAGAGGCCTCCTACGAGCAGTACTTC. The full variable domain, completed using reference TRBV7-2 and TRBJ2-7, is GAGVSQSPSNKVTEKGKDVELRCDPISGHTALYWYRQSLGQGLEFLIYFQGNSAPDKSGLPSDRFSAERTGGSVSTLTIQRTQQEDSAVYLCASSLNPGTEASYEQYFGPGTRLTVT.